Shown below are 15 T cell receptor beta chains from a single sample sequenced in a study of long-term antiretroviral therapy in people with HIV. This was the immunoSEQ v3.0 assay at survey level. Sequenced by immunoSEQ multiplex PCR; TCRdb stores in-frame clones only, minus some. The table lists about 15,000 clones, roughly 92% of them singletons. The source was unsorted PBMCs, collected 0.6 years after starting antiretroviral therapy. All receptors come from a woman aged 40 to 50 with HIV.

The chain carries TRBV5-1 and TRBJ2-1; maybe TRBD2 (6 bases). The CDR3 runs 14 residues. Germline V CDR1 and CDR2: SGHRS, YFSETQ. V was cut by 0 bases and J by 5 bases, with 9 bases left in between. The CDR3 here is CASSLVTRDNEQFF. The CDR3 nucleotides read TGCGCCAGCAGCTTGGTGACTAGAGACAATGAGCAGTTCTTC.

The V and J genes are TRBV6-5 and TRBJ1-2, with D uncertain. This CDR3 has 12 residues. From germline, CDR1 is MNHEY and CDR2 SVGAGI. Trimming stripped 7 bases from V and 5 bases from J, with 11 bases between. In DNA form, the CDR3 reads TGTGCCAGCACTCCGGACGGTTATGGCTACACCTTC. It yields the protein CASTPDGYGYTF.

CDR3 nucleotides: TGTGCTAGTGGTTTGGTAAGCGGCGGGCAGGGGGCGATTATTTCCTATAATTCACCCCTCCACTTT. As protein: CASGLVSGGQGAIISYNSPLHF. The V and J genes are TRBV12-5 and TRBJ1-6, with 8 bases lining up with TRBD1. Germline V CDR1 and CDR2: LGHNT, FRNRAP. Trimming cost V 0 bases and J 1 base; bases outside gene matches: 17. There are 22 residues in the CDR3.

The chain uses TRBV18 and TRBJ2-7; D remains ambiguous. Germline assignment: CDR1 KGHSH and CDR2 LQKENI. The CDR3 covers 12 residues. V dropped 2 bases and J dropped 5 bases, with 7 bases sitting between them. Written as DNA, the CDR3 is TGTGCCAGCTCACCAGGCGGTGACGAGCAGTACTTC. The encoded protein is CASSPGGDEQYF.

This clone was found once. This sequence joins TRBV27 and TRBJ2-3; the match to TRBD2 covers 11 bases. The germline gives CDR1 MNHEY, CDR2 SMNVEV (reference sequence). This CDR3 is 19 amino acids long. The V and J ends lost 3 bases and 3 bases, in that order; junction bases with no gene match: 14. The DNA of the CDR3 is TGTGCCAGCAGTTTTCGCGCCCTGGTAGCGGGGGGGAGGACAGATACGCAGTATTTT. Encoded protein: CASSFRALVAGGRTDTQYF.

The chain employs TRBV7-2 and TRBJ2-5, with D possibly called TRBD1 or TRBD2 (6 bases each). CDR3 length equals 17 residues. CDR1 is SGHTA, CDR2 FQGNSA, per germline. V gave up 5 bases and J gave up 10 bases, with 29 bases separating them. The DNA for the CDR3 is TGTGCCAGCAGCCCGGATACGGGACATCGGTTCGTGGGGGGCCAGTACTTC. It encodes CASSPDTGHRFVGGQYF.

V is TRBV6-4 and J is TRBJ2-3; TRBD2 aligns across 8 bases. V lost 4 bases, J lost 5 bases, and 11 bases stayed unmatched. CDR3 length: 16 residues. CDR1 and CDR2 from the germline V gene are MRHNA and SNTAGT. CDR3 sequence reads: CASSAQQRGNGDTQYF. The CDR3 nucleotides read TGTGCCAGCAGTGCCCAACAGCGGGGGAATGGAGATACGCAGTATTTT.

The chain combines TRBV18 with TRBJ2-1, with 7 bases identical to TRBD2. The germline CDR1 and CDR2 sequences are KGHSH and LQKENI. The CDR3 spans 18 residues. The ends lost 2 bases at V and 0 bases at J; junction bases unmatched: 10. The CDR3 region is CASSPNSLASSSYNEQFF. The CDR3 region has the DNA TGTGCCAGCTCACCAAATTCACTAGCGTCGAGCTCCTACAATGAGCAGTTCTTC.

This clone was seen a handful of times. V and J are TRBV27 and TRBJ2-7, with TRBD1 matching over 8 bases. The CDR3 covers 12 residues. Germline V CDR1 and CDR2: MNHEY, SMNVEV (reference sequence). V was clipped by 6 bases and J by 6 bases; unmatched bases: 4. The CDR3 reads CASSQTGVEQYF. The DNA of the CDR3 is TGTGCCAGCAGCCAGACAGGGGTCGAGCAGTACTTC.

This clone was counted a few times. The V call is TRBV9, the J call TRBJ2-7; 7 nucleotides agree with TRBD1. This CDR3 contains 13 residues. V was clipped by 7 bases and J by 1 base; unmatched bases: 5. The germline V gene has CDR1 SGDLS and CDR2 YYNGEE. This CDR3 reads CASGPGQSYEQYF. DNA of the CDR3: TGTGCCAGCGGACCGGGACAGTCCTACGAGCAGTACTTC.

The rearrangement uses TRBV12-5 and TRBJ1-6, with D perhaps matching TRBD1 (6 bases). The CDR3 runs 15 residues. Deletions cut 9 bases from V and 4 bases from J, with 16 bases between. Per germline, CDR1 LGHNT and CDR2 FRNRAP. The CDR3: CASRGGGSYNSPLHF. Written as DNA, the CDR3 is TGTGCTAGCCGAGGGGGGGGCTCTTATAATTCACCCCTCCACTTT. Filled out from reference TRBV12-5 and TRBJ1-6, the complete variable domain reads DARVTQTPRHKVTEMGQEVTMRCQPILGHNTVFWYRQTMMQGLELLAYFRNRAPLDDSGMPKDRFSAEMPDATLATLKIQPSEPRDSAVYFCASRGGGSYNSPLHFGNGTRLTVT.

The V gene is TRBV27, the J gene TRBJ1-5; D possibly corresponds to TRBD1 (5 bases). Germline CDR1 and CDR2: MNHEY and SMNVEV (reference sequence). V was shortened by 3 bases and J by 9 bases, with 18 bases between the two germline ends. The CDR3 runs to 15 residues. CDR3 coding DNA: TGTGCCAGCAGTTTCCAATCCGGGACCGCAAGGCCCCAGCATTTT. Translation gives CASSFQSGTARPQHF.

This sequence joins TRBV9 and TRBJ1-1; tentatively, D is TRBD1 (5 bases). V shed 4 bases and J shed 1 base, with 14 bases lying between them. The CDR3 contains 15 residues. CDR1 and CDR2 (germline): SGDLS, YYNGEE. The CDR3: CASSPRVGENTEAFF. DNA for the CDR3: TGTGCCAGCAGCCCGAGGGTAGGGGAGAACACTGAAGCTTTCTTT.

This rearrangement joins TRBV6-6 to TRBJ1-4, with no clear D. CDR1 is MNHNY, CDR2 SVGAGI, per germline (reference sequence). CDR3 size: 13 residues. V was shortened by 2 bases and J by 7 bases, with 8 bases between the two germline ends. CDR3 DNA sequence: TGTGCCAGCAGTTACCGGGCCAGTGAAAAACTGTTTTTT. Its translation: CASSYRASEKLFF.

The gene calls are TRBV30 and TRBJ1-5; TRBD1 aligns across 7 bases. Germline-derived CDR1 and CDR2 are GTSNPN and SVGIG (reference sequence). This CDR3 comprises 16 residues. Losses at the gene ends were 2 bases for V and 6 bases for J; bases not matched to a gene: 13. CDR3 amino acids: CAWSPHGQVGGQPQHF. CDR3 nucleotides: TGTGCCTGGAGTCCGCACGGACAGGTGGGGGGTCAGCCCCAGCATTTT. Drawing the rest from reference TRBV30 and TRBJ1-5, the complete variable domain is SQTIHQWPATLVQPVGSPLSLECTVEGTSNPNLYWYRQAAGRGLQLLFYSVGIGQISSEVPQNLSASRPQDRQFILSSKKLLLSDSGFYLCAWSPHGQVGGQPQHFGDGTRLSIL.